This T cell receptor beta chain is from a study of blood T cell repertoires in COVID-19. In the authors' workflow: Cell counts per sample came from amplifying reference gene primers. TCRdb's table, derived via immunoSEQ multiplex PCR, lists solely in-frame clones and lacks some. That table furnishes V, J and clone size, whereas the DNA furnished D and trimming. The table includes some 100,000 clones, approximately 86% detected once. There are a few counts of this clone. The CDR3 is 15 amino acids. Germline V gene data show CDR1 as SGHTA and CDR2 as FQGNSA. V shed 5 bases and J 2 bases; nucleotides not matched to a gene: 7.

V is TRBV7-2 and J is TRBJ1-2, with 8 bases fitting TRBD1. Sequencing was done on a sample of peripheral blood. The origin of this receptor is a man aged 50 to 59 with acute or convalescent COVID-19. The CDR3 region has the DNA TGTGCCAGCAGCACGCGGACAGGGCCAAACTATGGCTACACCTTC. Its translation: CASSTRTGPNYGYTF.